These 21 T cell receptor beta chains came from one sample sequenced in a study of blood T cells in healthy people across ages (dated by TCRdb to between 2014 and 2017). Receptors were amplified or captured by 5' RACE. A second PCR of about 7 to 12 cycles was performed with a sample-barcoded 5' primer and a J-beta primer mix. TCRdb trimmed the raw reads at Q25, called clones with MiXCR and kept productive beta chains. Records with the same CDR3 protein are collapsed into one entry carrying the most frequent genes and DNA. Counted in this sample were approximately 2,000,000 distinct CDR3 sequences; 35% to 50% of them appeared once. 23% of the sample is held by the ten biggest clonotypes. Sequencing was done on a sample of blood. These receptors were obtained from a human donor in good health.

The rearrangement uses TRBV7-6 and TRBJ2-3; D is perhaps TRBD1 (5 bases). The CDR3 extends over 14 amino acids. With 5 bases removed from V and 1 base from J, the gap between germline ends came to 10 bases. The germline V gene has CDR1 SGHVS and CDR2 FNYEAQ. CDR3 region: CASSRLQGTDTQYF. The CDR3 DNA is TGTGCCAGCAGCCGCCTACAGGGCACAGATACGCAGTATTTT. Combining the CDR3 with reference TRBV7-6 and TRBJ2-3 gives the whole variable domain GAGVSQSPRYKVTKRGQDVALRCDPISGHVSLYWYRQALGQGPEFLTYFNYEAQQDKSGLPNDRFSAERPEGSISTLTIQRTEQRDSAMYRCASSRLQGTDTQYFGPGTRLTVL.

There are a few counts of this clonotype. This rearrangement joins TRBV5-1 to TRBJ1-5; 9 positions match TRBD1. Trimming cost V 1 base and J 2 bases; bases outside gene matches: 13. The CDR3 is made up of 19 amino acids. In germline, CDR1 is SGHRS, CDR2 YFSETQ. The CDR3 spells CASSLFPGGQGTGNQPQHF. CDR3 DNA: TGCGCCAGCAGCTTGTTCCCGGGCGGACAGGGGACGGGCAATCAGCCCCAGCATTTT.

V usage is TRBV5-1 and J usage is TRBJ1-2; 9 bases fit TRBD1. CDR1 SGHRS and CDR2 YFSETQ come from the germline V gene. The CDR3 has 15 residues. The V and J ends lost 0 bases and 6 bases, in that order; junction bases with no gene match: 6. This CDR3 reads CASSLDGDRVNGYTF. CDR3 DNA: TGCGCCAGCAGCTTGGACGGGGACAGGGTAAATGGCTACACCTTC.

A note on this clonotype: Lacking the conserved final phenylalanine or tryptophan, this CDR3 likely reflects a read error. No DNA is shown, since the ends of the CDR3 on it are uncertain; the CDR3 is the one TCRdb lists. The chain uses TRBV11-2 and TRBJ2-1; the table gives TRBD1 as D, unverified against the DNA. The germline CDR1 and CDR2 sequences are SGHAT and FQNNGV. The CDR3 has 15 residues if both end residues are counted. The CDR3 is CASSLETGNGYTFGS.

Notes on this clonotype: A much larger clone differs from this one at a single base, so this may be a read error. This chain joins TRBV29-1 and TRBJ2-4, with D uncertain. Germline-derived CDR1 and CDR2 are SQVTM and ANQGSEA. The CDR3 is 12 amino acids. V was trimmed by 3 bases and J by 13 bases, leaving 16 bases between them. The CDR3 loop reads CSVERQINEQYF. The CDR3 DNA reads TGCAGCGTTGAGCGGCAGATCAATGAGCAGTACTTC.

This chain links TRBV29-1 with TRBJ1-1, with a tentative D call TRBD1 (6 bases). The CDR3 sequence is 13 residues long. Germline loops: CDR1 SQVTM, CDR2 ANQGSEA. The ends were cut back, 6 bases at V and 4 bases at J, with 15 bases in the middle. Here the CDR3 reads CSVRPGAGTEAFF. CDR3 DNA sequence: TGCAGCGTGAGACCAGGGGCGGGCACTGAAGCTTTCTTT. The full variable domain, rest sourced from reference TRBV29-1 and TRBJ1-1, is SAVISQKPSRDICQRGTSLTIQCQVDSQVTMMFWYRQQPGQSLTLIATANQGSEATYESGFVIDKFPISRPNLTFSTLTVSNMSPEDSSIYLCSVRPGAGTEAFFGQGTRLTVV.

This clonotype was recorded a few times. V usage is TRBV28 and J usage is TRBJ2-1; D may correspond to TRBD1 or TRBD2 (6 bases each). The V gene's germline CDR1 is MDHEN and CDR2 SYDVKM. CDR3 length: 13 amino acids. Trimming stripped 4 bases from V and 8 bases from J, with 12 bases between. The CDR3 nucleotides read TGTGCCAGCAGTTACGTAAGGGGGGATGAGCAGTTCTTC. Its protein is CASSYVRGDEQFF. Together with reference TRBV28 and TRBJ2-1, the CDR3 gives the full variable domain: DVKVTQSSRYLVKRTGEKVFLECVQDMDHENMFWYRQDPGLGLRLIYFSYDVKMKEKGDIPEGYSVSREKKERFSLILESASTNQTSMYLCASSYVRGDEQFFGPGTRLTVL.

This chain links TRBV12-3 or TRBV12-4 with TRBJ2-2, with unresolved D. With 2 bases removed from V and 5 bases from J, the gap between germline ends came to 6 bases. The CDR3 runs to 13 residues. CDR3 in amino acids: CASSLTLTGELFF. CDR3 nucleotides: TGTGCCAGCAGTTTAACCTTAACCGGGGAGCTGTTTTTT.

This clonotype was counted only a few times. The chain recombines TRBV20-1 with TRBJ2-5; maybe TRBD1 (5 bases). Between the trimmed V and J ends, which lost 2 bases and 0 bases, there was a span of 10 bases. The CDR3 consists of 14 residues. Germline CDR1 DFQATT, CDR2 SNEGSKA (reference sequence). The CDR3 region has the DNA TGCAGTGCTAGACCTCTGACAGACCAAGAGACCCAGTACTTC. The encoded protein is CSARPLTDQETQYF.

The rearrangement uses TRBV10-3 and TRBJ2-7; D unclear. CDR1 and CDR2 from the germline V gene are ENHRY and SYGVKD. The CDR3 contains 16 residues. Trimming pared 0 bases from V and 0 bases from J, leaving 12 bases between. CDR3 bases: TGTGCCATCAGTGAGTCACAACCGATGATCTCCTACGAGCAGTACTTC. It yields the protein CAISESQPMISYEQYF.

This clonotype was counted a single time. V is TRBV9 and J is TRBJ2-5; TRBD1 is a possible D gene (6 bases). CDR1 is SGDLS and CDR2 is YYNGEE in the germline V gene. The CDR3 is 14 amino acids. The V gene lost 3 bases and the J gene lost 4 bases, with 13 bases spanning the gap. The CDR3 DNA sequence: TGTGCCAGCAGCGACCGTTTAGGGGGAGAGACCCAGTACTTC. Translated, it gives CASSDRLGGETQYF.

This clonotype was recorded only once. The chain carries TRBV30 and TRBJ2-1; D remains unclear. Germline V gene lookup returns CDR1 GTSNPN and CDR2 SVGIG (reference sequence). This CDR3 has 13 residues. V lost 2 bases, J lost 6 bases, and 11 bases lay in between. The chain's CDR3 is CAWSTQPGNEQFF. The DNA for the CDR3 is TGTGCCTGGAGTACTCAACCAGGCAATGAGCAGTTCTTC.

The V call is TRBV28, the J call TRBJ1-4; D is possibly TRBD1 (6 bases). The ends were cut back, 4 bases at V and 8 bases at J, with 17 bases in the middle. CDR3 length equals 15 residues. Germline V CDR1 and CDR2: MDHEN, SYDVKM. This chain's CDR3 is CASSYHQGRREKLFF. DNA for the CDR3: TGTGCCAGCAGTTACCACCAGGGGCGCCGAGAAAAACTGTTTTTT.

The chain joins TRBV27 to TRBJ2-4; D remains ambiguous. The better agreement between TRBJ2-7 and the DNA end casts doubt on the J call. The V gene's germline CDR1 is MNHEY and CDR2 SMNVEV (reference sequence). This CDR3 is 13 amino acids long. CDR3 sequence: CASSMGNLYEQYF. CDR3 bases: TGTGCCAGCAGTATGGGGAACCTTTACGAGCAGTACTTC.

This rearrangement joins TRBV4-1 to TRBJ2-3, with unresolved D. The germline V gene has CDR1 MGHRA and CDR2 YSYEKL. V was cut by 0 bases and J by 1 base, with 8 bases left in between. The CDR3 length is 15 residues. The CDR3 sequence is CASSQELPRTDTQYF. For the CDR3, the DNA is TGCGCCAGCAGCCAAGAATTACCTCGCACAGATACGCAGTATTTT.

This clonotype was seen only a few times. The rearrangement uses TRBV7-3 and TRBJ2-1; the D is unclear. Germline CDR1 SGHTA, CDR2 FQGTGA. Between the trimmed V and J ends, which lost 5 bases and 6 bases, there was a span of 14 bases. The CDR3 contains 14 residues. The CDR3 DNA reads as TGTGCCAGCAGCATATCCCCTGCCCTCAATGAGCAGTTCTTC. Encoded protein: CASSISPALNEQFF.

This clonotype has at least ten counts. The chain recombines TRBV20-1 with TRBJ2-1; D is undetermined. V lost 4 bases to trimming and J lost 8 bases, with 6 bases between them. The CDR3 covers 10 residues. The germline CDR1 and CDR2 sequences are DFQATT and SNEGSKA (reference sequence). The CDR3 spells CSAKFHEQFF. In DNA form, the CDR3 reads TGCAGTGCTAAATTTCATGAGCAGTTCTTC.

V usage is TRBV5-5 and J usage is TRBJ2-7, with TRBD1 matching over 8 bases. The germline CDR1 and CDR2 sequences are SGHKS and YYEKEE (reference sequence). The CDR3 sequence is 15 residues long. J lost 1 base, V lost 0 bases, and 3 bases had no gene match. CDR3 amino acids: CASSLATGGSYEQYF. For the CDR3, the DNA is TGTGCCAGCAGCTTGGCAACAGGGGGGTCCTACGAGCAGTACTTC.

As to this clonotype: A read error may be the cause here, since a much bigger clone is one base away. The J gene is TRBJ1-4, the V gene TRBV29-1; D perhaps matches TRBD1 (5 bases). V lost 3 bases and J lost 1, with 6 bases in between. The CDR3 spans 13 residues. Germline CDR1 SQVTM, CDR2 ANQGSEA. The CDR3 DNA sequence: TGCAGCGTTGAGGGGGTAACTAATGAAAAACTGTTTTTT. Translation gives CSVEGVTNEKLFF.

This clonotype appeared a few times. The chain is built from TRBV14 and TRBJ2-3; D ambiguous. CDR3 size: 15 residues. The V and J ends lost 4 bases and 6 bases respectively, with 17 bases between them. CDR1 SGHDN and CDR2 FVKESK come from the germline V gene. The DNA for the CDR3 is TGTGCCAGCAGCCTTCTACTGCCGGATATGGATACGCAGTATTTT. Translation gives CASSLLLPDMDTQYF.

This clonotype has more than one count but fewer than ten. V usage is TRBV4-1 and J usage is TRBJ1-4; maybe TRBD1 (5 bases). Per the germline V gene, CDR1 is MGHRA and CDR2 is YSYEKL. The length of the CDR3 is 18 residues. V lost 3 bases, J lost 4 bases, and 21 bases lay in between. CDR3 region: CASSQHGPTGGSNEKLFF. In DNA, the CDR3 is TGCGCCAGCAGCCAGCATGGACCCACCGGGGGAAGTAATGAAAAACTGTTTTTT.